These T cell receptor beta chains were read from a single sample in a study of cytomegalovirus exposure and HLA in healthy donors. Here immunoSEQ multiplex PCR was the method, and the copy in TCRdb shows in-frame clones only, minus some. The repertoire holds under 400,000 clones, with roughly 89% as singletons. The specimen sequenced was PBMCs. Receptors originate from a woman under 30 in good health and CMV-seronegative. The conserved cysteine and the conserved F or W are not part of the CDR3 here.

CDR3aa: ASSLMGQRNTGELF; v_gene: TRBV5-1; j_gene: TRBJ2-2
CDR3aa: ASSRGQGNTEAF; v_gene: TRBV7-2; j_gene: TRBJ1-1
CDR3aa: ASSSTFGGYNEQF; v_gene: TRBV6-1; j_gene: TRBJ2-1
CDR3aa: ASSSFGGSKTSTDTQY; v_gene: TRBV7-3; j_gene: TRBJ2-3
CDR3aa: ASSFRITSGDTQY; v_gene: TRBV5-6; j_gene: TRBJ2-3
CDR3aa: ASSQDQAGRTTVNYGYT; v_gene: TRBV4-1; j_gene: TRBJ1-2
CDR3aa: ATSSQGLANNEQF; v_gene: TRBV15; j_gene: TRBJ2-1
CDR3aa: ASSVLGSNEQF; v_gene: TRBV9; j_gene: TRBJ2-1
CDR3aa: ASSLVGRSNGYT; v_gene: TRBV5-6; j_gene: TRBJ1-2
CDR3aa: ASSAGTGFYTGELF; v_gene: TRBV7-9; j_gene: TRBJ2-2
CDR3aa: ASRGLAGTGELF; v_gene: TRBV5-1; j_gene: TRBJ2-2
CDR3aa: ASSERSGGGADTQY; v_gene: TRBV6-1; j_gene: TRBJ2-3
CDR3aa: ASILLPDRGANSYEQY; v_gene: TRBV28; j_gene: TRBJ2-7
CDR3aa: ASSPLAGSYGYT; v_gene: TRBV4-1; j_gene: TRBJ1-2
CDR3aa: ASSYSTGDNSPLH; v_gene: TRBV6-5; j_gene: TRBJ1-6
CDR3aa: ASSQAPGQGRGYGYT; v_gene: TRBV4-1; j_gene: TRBJ1-2
CDR3aa: ASSPVGAPTNEQF; v_gene: TRBV25-1; j_gene: TRBJ2-1
CDR3aa: ASSFGTGGFEQY; v_gene: TRBV11-2; j_gene: TRBJ2-7
CDR3aa: ASSLEDLGSYEQY; v_gene: TRBV7-2; j_gene: TRBJ2-7
CDR3aa: ASSLNYGETQY; v_gene: TRBV5-1; j_gene: TRBJ2-5
CDR3aa: ASSQVGGRDWQPQH; v_gene: TRBV4-1; j_gene: TRBJ1-5
CDR3aa: ATSRQGQGFPYEQY; v_gene: TRBV15; j_gene: TRBJ2-7
CDR3aa: ASSKRDRVPEQY; v_gene: TRBV28; j_gene: TRBJ2-7
CDR3aa: ASKPSYEQY; v_gene: TRBV10-1; j_gene: TRBJ2-7
CDR3aa: ASSFGLSEAF; v_gene: TRBV4-1; j_gene: TRBJ1-1
CDR3aa: ASSQPPDSYGNQPQH; v_gene: TRBV7-9; j_gene: TRBJ1-5
CDR3aa: ASSLGTGYEQY; v_gene: TRBV11-3; j_gene: TRBJ2-7
CDR3aa: ASSTGQGAEKLF; v_gene: TRBV19; j_gene: TRBJ1-4
CDR3aa: ASSSRTGYEQY; v_gene: TRBV28; j_gene: TRBJ2-7
CDR3aa: ASSYSVDRGGQPQH; v_gene: TRBV6-5; j_gene: TRBJ1-5
CDR3aa: AWSRPGQTSTDTQY; v_gene: TRBV30; j_gene: TRBJ2-3
CDR3aa: ASREGDYDTGELF; v_gene: TRBV28; j_gene: TRBJ2-2
CDR3aa: ASSRRDTMNTEAF; v_gene: TRBV6-1; j_gene: TRBJ1-1
CDR3aa: ASSLRAGTGVSEQY; v_gene: TRBV5-6; j_gene: TRBJ2-7
CDR3aa: ASSQERAASSYEQY; v_gene: TRBV4-1; j_gene: TRBJ2-7
CDR3aa: ASRSGTGANEQF; v_gene: TRBV6-6; j_gene: TRBJ2-1
CDR3aa: AVLSPGSNSPLH; v_gene: TRBV28; j_gene: TRBJ1-6
CDR3aa: ASSPRFATSETYEQY; v_gene: TRBV5-6; j_gene: TRBJ2-7
CDR3aa: ASSRARTLTGETQY; v_gene: TRBV4-1; j_gene: TRBJ2-5
CDR3aa: ASTNRPGVDSPLH; v_gene: TRBV7-9; j_gene: TRBJ1-6
CDR3aa: ASRGGETQY; v_gene: TRBV19; j_gene: TRBJ2-5
CDR3aa: ASSAPPAGTYNEQF; v_gene: TRBV19; j_gene: TRBJ2-1
CDR3aa: ASSSLSGTGTRGTGELF; v_gene: TRBV28; j_gene: TRBJ2-2
CDR3aa: SSRTSGFDTQY; v_gene: TRBV29-1; j_gene: TRBJ2-3
CDR3aa: ASSPTSGGPFLNEQF; v_gene: TRBV14; j_gene: TRBJ2-1
CDR3aa: ASRDYGYT; v_gene: TRBV6-6; j_gene: TRBJ1-2
CDR3aa: ASSRGVGTEAF; v_gene: TRBV6-5; j_gene: TRBJ1-1
CDR3aa: ASSVVEGVGTEAF; v_gene: TRBV9; j_gene: TRBJ1-1
CDR3aa: SVSQGLNGYT; v_gene: TRBV29-1; j_gene: TRBJ1-2
CDR3aa: ASSSRGAGYT; v_gene: TRBV5-4; j_gene: TRBJ1-2
CDR3aa: ASSSLAGVDTQY; v_gene: TRBV27; j_gene: TRBJ2-3
CDR3aa: ASSQGQRLADYNEQF; v_gene: TRBV4-2; j_gene: TRBJ2-1